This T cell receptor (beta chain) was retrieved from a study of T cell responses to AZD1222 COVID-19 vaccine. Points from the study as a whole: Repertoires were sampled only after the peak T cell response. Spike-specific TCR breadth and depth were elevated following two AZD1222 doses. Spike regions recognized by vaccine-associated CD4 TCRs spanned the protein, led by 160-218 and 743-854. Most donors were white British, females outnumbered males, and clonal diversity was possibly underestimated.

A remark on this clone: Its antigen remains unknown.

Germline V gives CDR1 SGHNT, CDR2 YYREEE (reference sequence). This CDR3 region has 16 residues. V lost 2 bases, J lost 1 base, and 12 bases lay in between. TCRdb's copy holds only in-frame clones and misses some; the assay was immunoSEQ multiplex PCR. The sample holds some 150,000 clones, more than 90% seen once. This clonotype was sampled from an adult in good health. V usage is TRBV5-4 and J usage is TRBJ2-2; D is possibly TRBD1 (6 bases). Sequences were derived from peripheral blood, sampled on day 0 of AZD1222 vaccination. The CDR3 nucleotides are TGTGCCAGCAGCTTTACGACAGGCCAGAACACCGGGGAGCTGTTTTTT. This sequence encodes CASSFTTGQNTGELFF. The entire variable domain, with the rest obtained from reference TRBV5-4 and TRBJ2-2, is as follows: ETGVTQSPTHLIKTRGQQVTLRCSSQSGHNTVSWYQQALGQGPQFIFQYYREEENGRGNFPPRFSGLQFPNYSSELNVNALELDDSALYLCASSFTTGQNTGELFFGEGSRLTVL.